The 13 T cell receptor beta chains below come from one sample, sequenced in a study of high-grade serous ovarian cancer treatment subgroups. Tumor samples were obtained before definitive surgery or chemotherapy. Sequenced by immunoSEQ multiplex PCR; TCRdb stores in-frame clones only, minus some. The repertoire includes approximately 6,600 clones, 60% to 85% of them detected once, and under 8.5% sits in the top ten. Sequencing input: tumor tissue. These receptors originate from a human donor with high-grade serous ovarian cancer.

This sequence joins TRBV7-9 and TRBJ1-1, with 7 positions matching TRBD1. The V segment lost 5 bases and the J segment 0 bases; nucleotides outside the gene matches: 6. CDR3 size: 15 residues. Germline V gene sequence: CDR1 SEHNR, CDR2 FQNEAQ (reference sequence). As DNA, the CDR3 is TGTGCCAGCAGCCCCCAGGGGGTAATGAACACTGAAGCTTTCTTT. It is translated as CASSPQGVMNTEAFF. Full variable domain (rest looked up from reference TRBV7-9 and TRBJ1-1): DTGVSQNPRHKITKRGQNVTFRCDPISEHNRLYWYRQTLGQGPEFLTYFQNEAQLEKSRLLSDRFSAERPKGSFSTLEIQRTEQGDSAMYLCASSPQGVMNTEAFFGQGTRLTVV.

The genes are TRBV30 and TRBJ2-6; 8 positions match TRBD2. The ends lost 2 bases at V and 1 base at J; junction bases unmatched: 10. Per the germline V gene, CDR1 is GTSNPN and CDR2 is SVGIG (reference sequence). This CDR3 contains 18 residues. CDR3 amino acids: CAWSKGTSLISGANVLTF. CDR3 coding DNA: TGTGCCTGGAGTAAAGGGACTAGTTTGATTTCTGGGGCCAACGTCCTGACTTTC.

V and J are TRBV14 and TRBJ2-7; D perhaps matches TRBD1 (5 bases). The CDR3 is 14 residues long. Trimming took off 0 bases at V and 9 bases at J, with 15 bases between the two ends. In germline, CDR1 is SGHDN, CDR2 FVKESK. The CDR3 DNA is TGTGCCAGCAGCCAAGATTTCAGGGCGTGGTGGCAGTACTTC. Protein: CASSQDFRAWWQYF.

The V call is TRBV13, the J call TRBJ2-1, with 9 bases matching TRBD2. This CDR3 comprises 14 residues. V lost 6 bases and J lost 7; bases outside the gene matches: 7. Germline loops: CDR1 PRHDT, CDR2 FYEKMQ (reference sequence). Here the CDR3 DNA reads TGTGCCAGCAGAAATCGACTAGCGGATAATGAGCAGTTCTTC. Its protein product is CASRNRLADNEQFF. The full variable domain, in which reference TRBV13 and TRBJ2-1 provide the parts outside the CDR3, is AAGVIQSPRHLIKEKRETATLKCYPIPRHDTVYWYQQGPGQDPQFLISFYEKMQSDKGSIPDRFSAQQFSDYHSELNMSSLELGDSALYFCASRNRLADNEQFFGPGTRLTVL.

The chain links TRBV12-5 to TRBJ2-1, with D unclear. Germline V gene data show CDR1 as LGHNT and CDR2 as FRNRAP. This CDR3 is 11 amino acids long. The V and J ends lost 11 bases and 3 bases respectively, with 8 bases between them. The CDR3 protein is CASVDYNEQFF. CDR3 sequence (DNA): TGTGCTTCCGTGGACTACAATGAGCAGTTCTTC.

The chain couples TRBV5-6 to TRBJ2-7, with 13 bases aligning to TRBD2. J lost 4 bases, V lost 5 bases, and 6 bases had no gene match. CDR3 size: 15 residues. From germline, CDR1 is SGHDT and CDR2 YYEEEE. The CDR3 DNA follows: TGTGCCAGCAGTTTCGGACTAGCGGGAGTATACGAGCAGTACTTC. Residues: CASSFGLAGVYEQYF.

The rearrangement joins TRBV7-9 to TRBJ1-3, with D uncertain. Trimming took off 4 bases at V and 0 bases at J, with 10 bases between the two ends. Looked up from germline, CDR1 is SEHNR and CDR2 is FQNEAQ (reference sequence). The CDR3 runs 15 residues. In nucleotides, the CDR3 is TGTGCCAGCAGCTCCCCGTCAAGCTCTGGAAACACCATATATTTT. Translated, it gives CASSSPSSSGNTIYF.

This chain connects TRBV7-6 to TRBJ2-2; 7 bases line up with TRBD2. The CDR3 spans 16 residues. Germline values: CDR1 SGHVS, CDR2 FNYEAQ. V dropped 0 bases and J dropped 2; count of bases not matched to a gene: 3. The CDR3 nucleotides are TGTGCCAGCAGCTTAGCGCCTAGCGGAAACACCGGGGAGCTGTTTTTT. It translates to CASSLAPSGNTGELFF. The complete variable domain, with remaining parts taken from reference TRBV7-6 and TRBJ2-2, reads GAGVSQSPRYKVTKRGQDVALRCDPISGHVSLYWYRQALGQGPEFLTYFNYEAQQDKSGLPNDRFSAERPEGSISTLTIQRTEQRDSAMYRCASSLAPSGNTGELFFGEGSRLTVL.

This clone is large (0.1 to 1%) within its sample. The CDR3 sequence: CSGFRTEAFF. CDR3 DNA sequence: TGCAGCGGCTTTAGGACTGAAGCTTTCTTT. V usage is TRBV29-1 and J usage is TRBJ1-1, with D hard to call. Deletions cut 7 bases from V and 5 bases from J, with 8 bases between. The CDR3 has 10 residues. Germline V gene sequence: CDR1 SQVTM, CDR2 ANQGSEA.

In its sample, this clone was seen a few times. The chain employs TRBV6-1 and TRBJ2-1; D is undetermined. The CDR3 length is 13 residues. V was trimmed by 3 bases and J by 7 bases, leaving 10 bases between them. Germline V gene data show CDR1 as MNHNS and CDR2 as SASEGT. The CDR3 spells CASSEAERNEQFF. The CDR3 DNA sequence: TGTGCCAGCAGTGAGGCAGAGAGGAATGAGCAGTTCTTC.

The chain joins TRBV5-6 to TRBJ2-1; weak D call: TRBD1 (6 bases). Germline V gives CDR1 SGHDT, CDR2 YYEEEE. The V end was cut by 3 bases, the J end by 3 bases, with 7 bases between. The CDR3 spans 13 residues. CDR3 coding DNA: TGTGCCAGCAGCTGGACAGTCTACAATGAGCAGTTCTTC. It is translated as CASSWTVYNEQFF.

The genes are TRBV6-5 and TRBJ1-1; the D gene is possibly TRBD1 (5 bases). With 5 bases removed from V and 0 bases from J, the gap between germline ends came to 13 bases. CDR1 and CDR2 from the germline V gene are MNHEY and SVGAGI. CDR3 length equals 15 residues. The CDR3 region is CASSKPTVMNTEAFF. Here the CDR3 DNA reads TGTGCCAGCAGTAAGCCGACAGTGATGAACACTGAAGCTTTCTTT.

The rearrangement joins TRBV27 to TRBJ2-5; TRBD2 aligns across 8 bases. Germline V gene data show CDR1 as MNHEY and CDR2 as SMNVEV (reference sequence). With V trimmed by 1 base and J by 5 bases, 9 bases remained unmatched. The CDR3 length is 16 residues. The CDR3 loop is CASSLYRGTGGETQYF. The CDR3 nucleotides read TGTGCCAGCAGTTTATATAGGGGCACGGGAGGGGAGACCCAGTACTTC.